This entry features one T cell receptor (beta chain) sequence. The source of the sample is a study of T-cell reconstitution after alpha-beta-depleted transplantation in children. The library targeted TCRbeta and was prepared with unique molecular identifiers. TCRdb re-called the PCR reads with MiXCR, one entry per CDR3 protein. Of about 610,000 distinct CDR3 sequences in the sample, over 9.5% were seen once. The CDR3 loop spans 14 amino acids. V was clipped by 7 bases and J by 4 bases, with 14 bases between them. Germline V gives CDR1 MNHEY, CDR2 SMNVEV (reference sequence). This chain links TRBV27 with TRBJ1-5, with D perhaps matching TRBD1 (5 bases). The sequencing here drew on PBMCs from the stem cell graft donor, taken from the stem cell graft. The sequence was collected from a human donor who donated a stem cell graft to a child with acute myeloid leukemia. The CDR3 loop reads CASKRAGRNQPQHF. The CDR3 region has the DNA TGTGCCAGCAAAAGGGCAGGGAGGAATCAGCCCCAGCATTTT.